One and the same sample provided the 24 T cell receptor beta chains below, sequenced in a study of T cell repertoires in cytomegalovirus infection. One entry per CDR3 protein results from TCRdb running MiXCR on the reads. The table lists roughly 630,000 distinct CDR3 sequences, around 24% of them singletons. Sequences were obtained from CD8+ T cells from PBMCs. These receptors were taken from a human donor in good health (CMV status not recorded). Some clones in this sample may be carry-over from other donors' samples.

V is TRBV12-3 or TRBV12-4 and J is TRBJ2-1; possible D gene TRBD2, 6 bases. The V and J ends lost 7 bases and 6 bases respectively, with 16 bases between them. CDR3 length: 14 amino acids. The DNA for the CDR3 is TGTGCCAGCACCCCGGGAGTGCTCTCCAATGAGCAGTTCTTC. Amino acid sequence: CASTPGVLSNEQFF.

This clonotype has a handful of counts. The chain has TRBV28 and TRBJ1-6; unclear D gene. Germline lookup yields CDR1 MDHEN and CDR2 SYDVKM. The CDR3 loop spans 17 amino acids. V was clipped by 3 bases and J by 3 bases, with 15 bases between them. CDR3 sequence reads: CASSFGSEEDYNSPLHF. CDR3 coding DNA: TGTGCCAGCAGTTTCGGGTCAGAGGAGGACTATAATTCACCCCTCCACTTT.

The chain combines TRBV20-1 with TRBJ2-3; TRBD1 might be the D (6 bases). The CDR3 consists of 14 residues. V dropped 3 bases and J dropped 8 bases, with 18 bases sitting between them. The germline V gene has CDR1 DFQATT and CDR2 SNEGSKA (reference sequence). CDR3 region: CSARIPYREPTQYF. CDR3 sequence (DNA): TGCAGTGCTAGGATACCCTACAGGGAGCCTACGCAGTATTTT.

Only a few counts were recorded for this clonotype. The CDR3 bases are TGCGCCCCACGAAGGAGGGTCAGCAATCAGCCCCAGCATTTT. This gives the protein CAPRRRVSNQPQHF. This chain joins TRBV23-1 and TRBJ1-5; no clear D gene. TRBV23-1 is identified as an open reading frame with a role that is uncertain. V dropped 11 bases and J dropped 1 base, with 15 bases sitting between them. The CDR3 has 14 residues.

The chain carries TRBV7-4 and TRBJ2-5, with D unresolved. V lost 3 bases, J lost 6 bases, and 11 bases lay in between. Germline assignment: CDR1 SGHVT and CDR2 SQSDAQ. The CDR3 has 13 residues. The CDR3 loop is CASSFAVGKTQYF. CDR3 DNA sequence: TGTGCCAGCAGCTTCGCGGTGGGGAAGACCCAGTACTTC.

Only a few counts were recorded for this clonotype. The chain combines TRBV5-6 with TRBJ2-3, with unresolved D. This CDR3 has 14 residues. The V gene lost 0 bases and the J gene lost 6 bases, with 11 bases spanning the gap. Germline V gene data show CDR1 as SGHDT and CDR2 as YYEEEE. The CDR3 protein is CASSLELTSDTQYF. CDR3 nucleotide sequence: TGTGCCAGCAGCTTGGAACTTACCTCGGATACGCAGTATTTT.

This clonotype came up a few times. This chain uses TRBV14 with TRBJ2-3, with a weak D call TRBD2 (6 bases). The ends were cut back, 1 base at V and 9 bases at J, with 17 bases in the middle. The length of the CDR3 is 15 residues. Germline lookup yields CDR1 SGHDN and CDR2 FVKESK. CDR3 loop: CASSQVGGSWSTQYF. CDR3 bases: TGTGCCAGCAGCCAAGTCGGGGGTTCTTGGTCCACGCAGTATTTT. Drawing the rest from reference TRBV14 and TRBJ2-3, the complete variable domain is EAGVTQFPSHSVIEKGQTVTLRCDPISGHDNLYWYRRVMGKEIKFLLHFVKESKQDESGMPNNRFLAERTGGTYSTLKVQPAELEDSGVYFCASSQVGGSWSTQYFGPGTRLTVL.

This clonotype was counted ten times or more. V is TRBV14 and J is TRBJ1-6; 7 nucleotides match TRBD1. The CDR3 extends over 16 amino acids. V lost 3 bases, J lost 7 bases, and 9 bases stayed unmatched. Per the germline V gene, CDR1 is SGHDN and CDR2 is FVKESK. CDR3 DNA sequence: TGTGCCAGCAGCCAGTGGAGACAGGGAGCGAATTCACCCCTCCACTTT. Protein: CASSQWRQGANSPLHF.

The rearrangement links TRBV7-6 to TRBJ2-3, with 11 bases that match TRBD1. This CDR3 region has 16 residues. Germline assignment: CDR1 SGHVS and CDR2 FNYEAQ. V lost 5 bases and J lost 3; bases outside the gene matches: 7. This CDR3 reads CASSPGTGGWTDTQYF. The CDR3 DNA sequence: TGTGCCAGCAGCCCCGGGACAGGGGGGTGGACAGATACGCAGTATTTT.

This chain connects TRBV29-1 to TRBJ2-5, with D possibly TRBD2 on 6 matching bases. The germline V gene encodes CDR1 SQVTM and CDR2 ANQGSEA. The CDR3 has 13 residues. Trimming took off 1 base at V and 2 bases at J, with 8 bases between the two ends. The CDR3 spells CSVEAGVQETQYF. The CDR3 DNA sequence: TGCAGCGTTGAAGCGGGAGTGCAAGAGACCCAGTACTTC.

This clonotype turned up a few times. The chain links TRBV14 to TRBJ2-1; 9 bases match TRBD1. V dropped 5 bases and J dropped 12; count of bases not matched to a gene: 17. This CDR3 is 16 amino acids long. Germline lookup yields CDR1 SGHDN and CDR2 FVKESK. The CDR3 nucleotides read TGTGCCAGCAGCGTTCTGGGACAGGGTCAAGCTGAGGGGCAGTTCTTC. Amino acid sequence: CASSVLGQGQAEGQFF.

J is TRBJ1-2 and V is TRBV7-9, with D unclear. Germline lookup yields CDR1 SEHNR and CDR2 FQNEAQ (reference sequence). Between the trimmed V and J ends, which lost 5 bases and 8 bases, there was a span of 12 bases. The CDR3 is 12 amino acids. CDR3 in amino acids: CASSLFTAGYTF. The CDR3 DNA is TGTGCCAGCAGCCTTTTCACGGCCGGCTACACCTTC.

The chain carries TRBV7-3 and TRBJ1-1; a weak D match, TRBD1 (6 bases). Trimming removed 5 bases from V and 1 base from J, with 20 bases in between. In germline, CDR1 is SGHTA, CDR2 FQGTGA. The CDR3 length is 17 residues. The CDR3 region has the DNA TGTGCCAGCAGCATTAACTCCGGGGGGCAGGGGAACACTGAAGCTTTCTTT. Protein product: CASSINSGGQGNTEAFF.

The genes are TRBV29-1 and TRBJ2-7; D is unresolved. Germline V gene sequence: CDR1 SQVTM, CDR2 ANQGSEA. The CDR3 spans 11 residues. With 7 bases removed from V and 3 bases from J, the gap between germline ends came to 10 bases. Here the CDR3 reads CSAKDGYEQYV. Here the CDR3 DNA reads TGCAGCGCCAAGGACGGCTACGAGCAGTACGTC.

This clonotype has just a few counts. V and J are TRBV2 and TRBJ1-6; 7 bases match TRBD1. V shed 5 bases, J shed 7 bases, and the junction held 8 bases outside the gene matches. Germline CDR1 and CDR2: SNHLY and FYNNEI. This CDR3 spans 15 amino acids. The CDR3 loop reads CASSNQGVGNSPLHF. The CDR3 coding sequence is TGTGCCAGCAGTAACCAGGGGGTAGGGAATTCACCCCTCCACTTT.

This clonotype was observed a handful of times. This chain joins TRBV5-6 and TRBJ1-3, with TRBD1 matching 7 bases. CDR1 is SGHDT and CDR2 is YYEEEE in the germline V gene. With V trimmed by 0 bases and J by 2 bases, 5 bases remained unmatched. CDR3 length: 16 amino acids. In DNA, the CDR3 is TGTGCCAGCAGCTTGGAAGAGGGGGCGCCTGGAAACACCATATATTTT. Its translation is CASSLEEGAPGNTIYF.

The rearrangement uses TRBV20-1 and TRBJ1-1; no clear D. CDR1 DFQATT and CDR2 SNEGSKA come from the germline V gene (reference sequence). This CDR3 is 12 amino acids long. The germline V and J ends were trimmed by 3 bases and 4 bases, with 9 bases remaining between them. The CDR3: CSASNVFTEAFF. The CDR3, as DNA: TGCAGTGCTAGTAACGTTTTCACTGAAGCTTTCTTT.

This chain links TRBV7-9 with TRBJ2-7; TRBD1 agrees at 7 bases. With 5 bases clipped from V and 2 bases from J, the junction kept 6 bases outside the gene matches. Germline CDR1 and CDR2: SEHNR and FQNEAQ (reference sequence). This CDR3 comprises 14 residues. DNA for the CDR3: TGTGCCAGCAGCCACCGGGACAGACCCTACGAGCAGTACTTC. This translates into CASSHRDRPYEQYF.

Comment on this clonotype: The junction departs from the called germline gene at one end, perhaps through a read error. The V call is TRBV6-1, the J call TRBJ2-1; D uncertain. The CDR3 consists of 15 residues. CDR1 is MNHNS and CDR2 is SASEGT in the germline V gene. CDR3 sequence: CASSYRPGPYNVQFF. For the CDR3, the DNA is TGTGCCAGCAGTTATCGCCCTGGCCCATACAATGTGCAGTTCTTC.

The genes are TRBV7-3 and TRBJ2-1, with 8 bases that match TRBD2. The CDR3 length is 16 residues. Germline CDR1 SGHTA, CDR2 FQGTGA. J lost 0 bases, V lost 5 bases, and 6 bases had no gene match. DNA for the CDR3: TGTGCCAGCAGCCTTCGGGGACTAGACTCCTACAATGAGCAGTTCTTC. Encoded protein: CASSLRGLDSYNEQFF.

V gene TRBV6-6 combines with J gene TRBJ2-2, with 14 bases matching TRBD2. V lost 2 bases to trimming and J lost 7 bases; unmatched junction nucleotides: 6. Germline CDR1 and CDR2: MNHNY and SVGAGI (reference sequence). The CDR3 contains 17 residues. CDR3 nucleotide sequence: TGTGCCAGCAGTTACCTGGGACTAGCGGGGGCCGGCGGGGAGCTGTTTTTT. Protein sequence: CASSYLGLAGAGGELFF.

The sample holds many counts of this clonotype. This CDR3 reads CASSYPGQVEQYV. The CDR3 DNA reads TGTGCCAGCAGTTACCCGGGGCAGGTCGAGCAGTACGTC. The rearrangement uses TRBV7-9 and TRBJ2-7; D tentatively fits TRBD1 or TRBD2 (5 bases each). Per the germline V gene, CDR1 is SEHNR and CDR2 is FQNEAQ (reference sequence). The CDR3 sequence is 13 residues long. With 6 bases removed from V and 6 bases from J, the gap between germline ends came to 15 bases.

At least ten counts were recorded for this clonotype. This chain connects TRBV11-3 to TRBJ2-1; 12 bases align to TRBD2. The CDR3 is 15 amino acids. Looked up from germline, CDR1 is SGHNT and CDR2 is YENEEA. Trimming cost V 4 bases and J 8 bases; bases outside gene matches: 6. CDR3 in amino acids: CASSSMTSGGHEQFF. The CDR3 nucleotides read TGTGCCAGCAGCTCGATGACTAGCGGGGGACATGAGCAGTTCTTC.

This clonotype was detected many times. The gene calls are TRBV11-3 and TRBJ2-2; D gene uncertain. Germline assignment: CDR1 SGHNT and CDR2 YENEEA. The CDR3 is 16 amino acids. V lost 1 base and J 4 bases, leaving 13 bases between the germline ends. CDR3 region: CASSLADDGFTGELFF. The CDR3 DNA reads TGTGCCAGCAGCTTAGCGGACGACGGCTTCACCGGGGAGCTGTTTTTT.